This T cell receptor (beta chain) was identified during a study of radiation and T cells in renal cell carcinoma. Regarding the study as a whole: Pretreatment tumor biopsies were lacking, so baseline clonotypes are unknown.

TCRdb's copy holds only in-frame clones and misses some; the assay was immunoSEQ multiplex PCR. The profile covers about 90,000 clones, with 85% appearing a single time and 9.4% taken by the ten largest. This sample's time point: blood 4 weeks post-SBRT, at nephrectomy. Treatment here: 15 Gy SBRT to primary tumor, nephrectomy 4 weeks later. Nephrectomy followed 15 Gy stereotactic body radiation by 4 weeks. Radiation-treated patients gave blood at baseline, week 2 and week 4. The patient's renal cell carcinoma had clear cell pathology. Germline V gene sequence: CDR1 SEHNR, CDR2 FQNEAQ (reference sequence). The V and J ends lost 1 base and 6 bases, in that order; junction bases with no gene match: 13. This CDR3 region has 18 residues. In regard to this clone: No antigen is known for it.

The V and J genes are TRBV7-9 and TRBJ1-4; the match to TRBD1 covers 8 bases. The receptor was derived from a man aged 45-65 years with renal cell carcinoma. The sample consisted of blood, taken from a patient whose treatment included radiotherapy and nephrectomy. The CDR3 spells CASSLGSGGRFKDEKLFF. DNA of the CDR3: TGTGCCAGCAGCTTAGGTTCAGGGGGCCGGTTTAAGGATGAAAAACTGTTTTTT.